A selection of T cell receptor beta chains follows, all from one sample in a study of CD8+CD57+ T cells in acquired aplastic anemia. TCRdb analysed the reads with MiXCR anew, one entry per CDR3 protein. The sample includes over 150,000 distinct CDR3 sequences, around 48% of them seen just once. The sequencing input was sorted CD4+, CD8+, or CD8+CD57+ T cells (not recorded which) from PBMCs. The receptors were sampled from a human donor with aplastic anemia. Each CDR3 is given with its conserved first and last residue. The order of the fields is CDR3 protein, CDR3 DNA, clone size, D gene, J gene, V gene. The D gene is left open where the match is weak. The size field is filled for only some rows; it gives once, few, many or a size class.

CASSVGDSYEQYF | TGCGCCAGCAGTGTCGGGGATTCCTACGAGCAGTACTTC | - | - | TRBJ2-7 | TRBV10-2
CASSLEALLAAKNIQYF | TGTGCCAGCAGCTTAGAGGCCCTTCTAGCGGCCAAAAACATTCAGTACTTC | few | - | TRBJ2-4 | TRBV7-2
CASSYSYSTYEQYF | TGTGCCAGCAGTTACTCCTACAGCACCTACGAGCAGTACTTC | once | - | TRBJ2-7 | TRBV6-5
CASSPRWGQNYEQYF | TGTGCCAGCAGCCCCCGTTGGGGACAGAACTACGAGCAGTACTTC | - | TRBD1 | TRBJ2-7 | TRBV7-2
CASSQKGGLAGPQETQYF | TGTGCCAGCAGCCAAAAGGGGGGACTAGCGGGGCCCCAAGAGACCCAGTACTTC | few | TRBD2 | TRBJ2-5 | TRBV3-1
CASSLMGGVSHPGELFF | TGTGCCAGCAGCTTAATGGGTGGCGTATCTCATCCCGGGGAGCTGTTTTTT | many | - | TRBJ2-2 | TRBV7-3
CSARGKASSEQYF | TGCAGTGCTAGAGGCAAGGCCTCTTCCGAGCAGTACTTC | many | - | TRBJ2-7 | TRBV20-1
CASSLRALNAEAFF | TGTGCCAGCAGTTTAAGGGCCTTGAACGCTGAAGCTTTCTTT | - | - | TRBJ1-1 | TRBV28
CSGLEQETQYF | TGCAGCGGACTAGAGCAAGAGACCCAGTACTTC | - | - | TRBJ2-5 | TRBV29-1
CATQGGVTYEQYF | TGTGCCACCCAGGGAGGGGTCACCTACGAGCAGTACTTC | - | TRBD2 | TRBJ2-7 | TRBV6-1
CSAFTRGGSSYNEQFF | TGCAGTGCCTTTACAAGGGGCGGGAGCTCCTACAATGAGCAGTTCTTC | many | TRBD2 | TRBJ2-1 | TRBV20-1
CASSPGLAGKETQYF | TGTGCCAGCAGCCCAGGACTAGCGGGCAAAGAGACCCAGTACTTC | - | TRBD2 | TRBJ2-5 | TRBV7-2
CASSSGYEQYF | TGTGCCAGCAGTTCCGGCTACGAGCAGTACTTC | many | - | TRBJ2-7 | TRBV12-3/TRBV12-4
CASSIVRDREDEQFF | TGTGCCAGTAGTATCGTTAGGGACAGGGAGGATGAGCAGTTCTTC | many | TRBD1 | TRBJ2-1 | TRBV19
CASSRTDANQPQHF | TGTGCCAGCAGCAGGACAGACGCCAATCAGCCCCAGCATTTT | - | - | TRBJ1-5 | TRBV9
CASSVTGQVNTEAFF | TGTGCCAGCAGCGTCACGGGACAGGTGAACACTGAAGCTTTCTTT | many | TRBD1 | TRBJ1-1 | TRBV9
CASSGRVLSNQPQHF | TGTGCCAGCAGTGGTAGGGTGTTGAGCAATCAGCCCCAGCATTTT | - | - | TRBJ1-5 | TRBV2
CASSLFQGVYGYTF | TGTGCCAGCAGTTTATTCCAGGGGGTCTATGGCTACACCTTC | - | TRBD1 | TRBJ1-2 | TRBV28
CASSQGLLGQGSFEQYF | TGTGCCAGCAGCCAAGGACTTTTGGGACAGGGTTCATTCGAGCAGTACTTC | - | TRBD1 | TRBJ2-7 | TRBV3-1
CSRGAPTDTQYF | TGCAGTAGGGGGGCTCCCACAGATACGCAGTATTTT | - | - | TRBJ2-3 | TRBV29-1
CATSDLQGSYTGELFF | TGTGCCACCAGTGATTTGCAGGGGTCCTACACCGGGGAGCTGTTTTTT | many | - | TRBJ2-2 | TRBV24-1
CASIGEGGAFF | TGTGCCAGCATTGGGGAAGGGGGAGCTTTCTTT | few | - | TRBJ1-1 | TRBV6-2/TRBV6-3
CASSQATGTNSPLHF | TGTGCCAGCAGCCAAGCCACAGGCACCAATTCACCCCTCCACTTT | many | - | TRBJ1-6 | TRBV14
CASSIGLAGGNEQFF | TGTGCCAGCAGCATAGGACTAGCGGGAGGTAATGAGCAGTTCTTC | many | TRBD2 | TRBJ2-1 | TRBV5-4
CASSFPGGAGELFF | TGTGCTAGCAGCTTTCCTGGGGGTGCCGGGGAGCTGTTTTTT | once | - | TRBJ2-2 | TRBV7-3
CASSELGQGINEQFF | TGTGCCAGCAGTGAATTGGGACAGGGGATAAATGAGCAGTTCTTC | - | TRBD1 | TRBJ2-1 | TRBV2
CATQGTASGQPQHF | TGTGCCACCCAAGGGACAGCCAGCGGTCAGCCCCAGCATTTT | many | TRBD1 | TRBJ1-5 | TRBV19
CATSSLTGTSFYNEQFF | TGTGCCACCAGCAGCCTGACCGGGACTAGCTTCTACAATGAGCAGTTCTTC | - | TRBD2 | TRBJ2-1 | TRBV15
CASRTQGFVTEAFF | TGTGCCAGCAGAACCCAGGGGTTTGTAACTGAAGCTTTCTTT | few | - | TRBJ1-1 | TRBV28
CASSLVGTAYEQYF | TGCGCCAGCAGCTTGGTCGGGACAGCCTACGAGCAGTACTTC | - | TRBD1 | TRBJ2-7 | TRBV5-1
CAISGSSGYEQFF | TGTGCCATCAGTGGATCCAGCGGCTATGAGCAGTTCTTC | medium-sized | - | TRBJ2-1 | TRBV10-3
CAISERGENTEAFF | TGTGCCATCAGTGAGAGGGGCGAGAACACTGAAGCTTTCTTT | few | - | TRBJ1-1 | TRBV10-3
CAISGTGSTEAFF | TGTGCCATCTCCGGGACAGGGAGCACTGAAGCTTTCTTT | - | TRBD1 | TRBJ1-1 | TRBV10-3
CASSLLNEGETQYF | TGTGCCAGCAGTTTACTAAACGAGGGAGAGACCCAGTACTTC | - | - | TRBJ2-5 | TRBV28
CASSELARETQYF | TGTGCCAGCAGTGAACTAGCGCGAGAGACCCAGTACTTC | - | - | TRBJ2-5 | TRBV2
CASGSPNYGYTF | TGTGCCAGTGGGTCTCCTAACTATGGCTACACCTTC | few | - | TRBJ1-2 | TRBV7-2
CASRQGAANTGELFF | TGTGCCAGCAGACAGGGGGCAGCGAACACCGGGGAGCTGTTTTTT | few | TRBD1 | TRBJ2-2 | TRBV7-6
CASSQRVSGSTDTQYF | TGTGCCAGCAGCCAAAGGGTCAGCGGAAGCACAGATACGCAGTATTTT | many | - | TRBJ2-3 | TRBV6-1
CASRERTGLETEAFF | TGTGCCAGCAGAGAAAGGACAGGGCTCGAGACTGAAGCTTTCTTT | many | TRBD1 | TRBJ1-1 | TRBV7-9
CSVNEFRLAVNNEQFF | TGCAGTGTTAACGAGTTTCGACTAGCGGTTAACAATGAGCAGTTCTTC | many | TRBD2 | TRBJ2-1 | TRBV20-1
CSARVGQGNSPLHF | TGCAGTGCTAGAGTGGGACAGGGTAATTCACCCCTCCACTTT | - | TRBD1 | TRBJ1-6 | TRBV20-1
CASSIDENTGELFF | TGTGCCAGTAGTATCGACGAAAACACCGGGGAGCTGTTTTTT | - | - | TRBJ2-2 | TRBV19
CASSEGAGLRIYEQYF | TGTGCCAGCAGTGAGGGAGCAGGGCTTAGGATCTACGAGCAGTACTTC | - | - | TRBJ2-7 | TRBV25-1
CAISESVEHYGYTF | TGTGCCATCAGTGAGTCGGTGGAGCACTATGGCTACACCTTC | - | - | TRBJ1-2 | TRBV10-3
CSARDDRAGLEYF | TGCAGTGCTAGAGACGACAGGGCCGGCCTGGAGTACTTC | - | TRBD1 | TRBJ2-5 | TRBV20-1
CASSSTESGNTIYF | TGTGCCAGCAGTTCGACAGAATCTGGAAACACCATATATTTT | - | - | TRBJ1-3 | TRBV6-5
CASSQGSFYNEQFF | TGTGCCAGCAGCCAAGGGTCTTTTTACAATGAGCAGTTCTTC | few | - | TRBJ2-1 | TRBV3-1
CASSPRGTAPNYGYTF | TGTGCCAGCAGCCCGAGAGGGACAGCCCCTAACTATGGCTACACCTTC | many | TRBD1 | TRBJ1-2 | TRBV7-7